The 9 T cell receptor beta chains below were found in one sample sequenced in a study of shared clonotypes between healthy human individuals. Profiled with immunoSEQ multiplex PCR; TCRdb holds only in-frame clones, not every one. The sample carries nearly 600,000 clones, 95% to 96% recorded once. Naive-designated CD8 cells lacked CD45RO, were positively enriched for CCR7, and omitted terminally differentiated effector memory CD45RA+ cells. Sequencing was done on a sample of naive CD8+ T cells sorted from blood. The receptors stem from a woman in her twenties or thirties in good health.

The chain combines TRBV4-1 with TRBJ2-1, with 7 bases fitting TRBD1. CDR3 size: 15 residues. Germline trimming cut 3 bases from V and 3 bases from J; bases unmatched to any gene: 5. Looked up from germline, CDR1 is MGHRA and CDR2 is YSYEKL. The CDR3 DNA sequence: TGCGCCAGCAGCCACCCTGGGACAGTCTACAATGAGCAGTTCTTC. Protein product: CASSHPGTVYNEQFF.

V is TRBV2 and J is TRBJ2-1, with 7 bases matching TRBD2. Germline CDR1 SNHLY, CDR2 FYNNEI. The CDR3 spans 17 residues. V trimming: 3 bases; J trimming: 6 bases; junction bases outside the gene matches: 14. CDR3 in DNA: TGTGCCAGCAGTGAGCACCGACTAGCATGGGGAATCAATGAGCAGTTCTTC. Protein product: CASSEHRLAWGINEQFF.

This rearrangement joins TRBV5-6 to TRBJ2-7; no firm D call. The germline V gene encodes CDR1 SGHDT and CDR2 YYEEEE. V dropped 1 base and J dropped 3 bases, with 11 bases sitting between them. The CDR3 has 14 amino acids. In DNA, the CDR3 is TGTGCCAGCAGCTTGTCCTTGCGACGCTACGAGCAGTACTTC. It specifies CASSLSLRRYEQYF.

This chain connects TRBV13 to TRBJ1-1; 7 bases agree with TRBD1. The V segment lost 5 bases and the J segment 3 bases; nucleotides outside the gene matches: 6. CDR1 and CDR2 (germline): PRHDT, FYEKMQ (reference sequence). CDR3 length equals 14 residues. The CDR3 DNA sequence: TGTGCCAGCAGCCTTGGCCAGGGGGACACTGAAGCTTTCTTT. Protein: CASSLGQGDTEAFF.

The V gene is TRBV28, the J gene TRBJ2-3; D not resolved. Germline V gene sequence: CDR1 MDHEN, CDR2 SYDVKM. V dropped 6 bases and J dropped 4 bases, with 8 bases sitting between them. The CDR3 has 12 amino acids. CDR3 protein: CASSPSPDTQYF. CDR3 nucleotides: TGTGCCAGCAGCCCGAGTCCAGATACGCAGTATTTT.

The chain couples TRBV7-8 to TRBJ2-5, with 7 bases lining up with TRBD2. CDR3 size: 16 residues. The V gene end was trimmed by 1 base and the J gene end by 2 bases; junction bases not matched to a gene: 7. Germline CDR1 is SGHVS and CDR2 is FQNEAQ. The CDR3 DNA reads TGTGCCAGCAGCTTAGGAGGGAGGGTCAGTCAAGAGACCCAGTACTTC. This codes for CASSLGGRVSQETQYF.

The chain links TRBV15 to TRBJ2-7; 8 bases fit TRBD2. This CDR3 has 16 amino acids. CDR1 LNHNV and CDR2 YYDKDF come from the germline V gene (reference sequence). V was pared by 0 bases and J by 7 bases, with 11 bases of the junction left unmatched. The CDR3: CATSRDFGGGREEQYF. The CDR3 coding sequence is TGTGCCACCAGCAGAGATTTCGGGGGGGGCAGGGAAGAGCAGTACTTC.

The chain uses TRBV7-9 and TRBJ1-1; D call uncertain. This CDR3 is 16 amino acids long. The ends were cut back, 5 bases at V and 0 bases at J, with 16 bases in the middle. Germline CDR1 SEHNR, CDR2 FQNEAQ (reference sequence). CDR3: CASSAVRAVVNTEAFF. CDR3 coding DNA: TGTGCCAGCAGCGCAGTGAGGGCTGTTGTGAACACTGAAGCTTTCTTT.

The chain has TRBV19 and TRBJ2-1; tentatively, D is TRBD2 (5 bases). CDR3 length: 13 residues. Trimming cost V 8 bases and J 0 bases, with 8 bases left between them. Looked up from germline, CDR1 is LNHDA and CDR2 is SQIVND (reference sequence). CDR3 in amino acids: CASVGSSYNEQFF. CDR3 in DNA: TGTGCCAGTGTAGGGAGCTCCTACAATGAGCAGTTCTTC.